This T cell receptor (beta chain) was identified in a study of blood T cell repertoires in COVID-19. Study summary: Acute and convalescent COVID-19 specimens originated in the United States, Italy and Spain.

This CDR3 region has 16 residues. Germline values: CDR1 SGHTA, CDR2 FQGTGA. V gave up 5 bases and J gave up 6 bases; unmatched junction bases: 11. TCRdb keeps only in-frame clones here, not all; method: immunoSEQ multiplex PCR. The sample consists of approximately 250,000 clones, around 84% of them appearing once. This rearrangement joins TRBV7-3 to TRBJ2-4; 9 nucleotides align to TRBD1. Sequencing was carried out using peripheral blood. This clonotype was sampled from a woman in her sixties with COVID-19, enrolled during active disease. DNA for the CDR3: TGTGCCAGCAGCCCTGGGACAGGGAGTGATTTAAACATTCAGTACTTC. Protein product: CASSPGTGSDLNIQYF.